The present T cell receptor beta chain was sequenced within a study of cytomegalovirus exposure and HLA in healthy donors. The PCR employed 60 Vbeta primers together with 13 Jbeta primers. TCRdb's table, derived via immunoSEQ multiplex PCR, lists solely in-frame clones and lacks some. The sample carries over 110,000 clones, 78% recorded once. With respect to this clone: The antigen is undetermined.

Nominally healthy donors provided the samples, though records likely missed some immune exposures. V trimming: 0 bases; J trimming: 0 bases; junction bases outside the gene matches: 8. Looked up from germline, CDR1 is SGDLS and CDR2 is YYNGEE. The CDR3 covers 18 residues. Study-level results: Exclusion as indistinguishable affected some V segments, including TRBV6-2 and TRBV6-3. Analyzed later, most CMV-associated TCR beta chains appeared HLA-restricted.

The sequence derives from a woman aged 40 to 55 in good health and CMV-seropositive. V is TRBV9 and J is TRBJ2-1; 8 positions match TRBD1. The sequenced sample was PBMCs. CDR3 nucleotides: TGTGCCAGCAGCGTAGCTACAGGACAGGGCGTCTCCTACAATGAGCAGTTCTTC. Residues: CASSVATGQGVSYNEQFF.